These T cell receptor beta chains were read from a single sample in a study of blood T cell repertoires in COVID-19. Assay: immunoSEQ multiplex PCR; the TCRdb copy retains only in-frame clones and omits some. Of 200,000 to 300,000 clones in the sample, 86% were seen once. Sequencing was carried out using peripheral blood. These receptors were collected from a man under 40 with active or convalescent COVID-19. Each CDR3 is given with its conserved first and last residue. D genes are given only for firm matches. Clone size is shown for a subset of rows, as once, few, many or a class of expanded clone.

clone_size: NA; cdr3_length: 15; v_call: TRBV6-5; j_call: TRBJ1-5; d_call: TRBD1; cdr3_nt: TGTGCCAGCAGTCCCCGCGGACAGGGATATCAGCCCCAGCATTTT; cdr3_aa: CASSPRGQGYQPQHF
clone_size: once; cdr3_length: 14; v_call: TRBV6-4; j_call: TRBJ1-5; d_call: NA; cdr3_nt: TGTGCCAGCAGGGACGACAGTTTCAATCAGCCCCAGCATTTT; cdr3_aa: CASRDDSFNQPQHF
clone_size: NA; cdr3_length: 17; v_call: TRBV5-6; j_call: TRBJ1-4; d_call: TRBD1; cdr3_nt: TGTGCCAGCAGTTTCGCTGTCAGGACAGGGGGCGGTGAAAAACTGTTTTTT; cdr3_aa: CASSFAVRTGGGEKLFF
clone_size: NA; cdr3_length: 14; v_call: TRBV27; j_call: TRBJ1-4; d_call: TRBD1; cdr3_nt: TGTGCCAGCAGGGCGATTGCGGACAGGGAAAAACTGTTTTTT; cdr3_aa: CASRAIADREKLFF
clone_size: NA; cdr3_length: 14; v_call: TRBV27; j_call: TRBJ2-7; d_call: NA; cdr3_nt: TGTGCCAGCAGTACCAGACTTAGCTCCTACGAGCAGTACTTC; cdr3_aa: CASSTRLSSYEQYF
clone_size: NA; cdr3_length: 15; v_call: TRBV20-1; j_call: TRBJ2-3; d_call: TRBD2; cdr3_nt: TGCAGTGCTAGTTCACTAGCGGGGGGGCTTGATACGCAGTATTTT; cdr3_aa: CSASSLAGGLDTQYF
clone_size: few; cdr3_length: 17; v_call: TRBV2; j_call: TRBJ1-3; d_call: NA; cdr3_nt: TGTGCCAGCAGTGAAGGGGGCAGGACCGTCTCTGGAAACACCATATATTTT; cdr3_aa: CASSEGGRTVSGNTIYF
clone_size: few; cdr3_length: 13; v_call: TRBV9; j_call: TRBJ1-2; d_call: NA; cdr3_nt: TGTGCCAGCAGCTGGACAGCCAACTATGGCTACACCTTC; cdr3_aa: CASSWTANYGYTF
clone_size: NA; cdr3_length: 16; v_call: TRBV6-5; j_call: TRBJ1-1; d_call: TRBD1; cdr3_nt: TGTGCCAGCAGTTATGGATTCGGGACAGGGGCCACTGAAGCTTTCTTT; cdr3_aa: CASSYGFGTGATEAFF
clone_size: NA; cdr3_length: 18; v_call: TRBV5-1; j_call: TRBJ2-6; d_call: TRBD1; cdr3_nt: TGCGCCAGCAGCCCCGGGACAGGGGTTCTGTCTGGGGCCAACGTCCTGACTTTC; cdr3_aa: CASSPGTGVLSGANVLTF
clone_size: NA; cdr3_length: 13; v_call: TRBV11-3; j_call: TRBJ2-1; d_call: NA; cdr3_nt: TGTGCCAGCAGCCCCGGAGTAGACAATGAGCAGTTCTTC; cdr3_aa: CASSPGVDNEQFF
clone_size: NA; cdr3_length: 11; v_call: TRBV5-6; j_call: TRBJ2-7; d_call: NA; cdr3_nt: TGTGCCAGCAGCGACACCTACGAGCAGTACTTC; cdr3_aa: CASSDTYEQYF
clone_size: NA; cdr3_length: 14; v_call: TRBV10-1; j_call: TRBJ2-5; d_call: NA; cdr3_nt: TGCGCCAGCAGAAGAGCTAGGTACCAAGAGACCCAGTACTTC; cdr3_aa: CASRRARYQETQYF
clone_size: NA; cdr3_length: 16; v_call: TRBV19; j_call: TRBJ2-2; d_call: TRBD1; cdr3_nt: TGTGCCAGTAGTAAGGGACAGGGGGCCGGCACCGGGGAGCTGTTTTTT; cdr3_aa: CASSKGQGAGTGELFF
clone_size: few; cdr3_length: 14; v_call: TRBV30; j_call: TRBJ1-2; d_call: NA; cdr3_nt: TGTGCCTGGAGTGTTCCGGGACAATTCCAGGGCTACACCTTC; cdr3_aa: CAWSVPGQFQGYTF
clone_size: NA; cdr3_length: 15; v_call: TRBV18; j_call: TRBJ2-3; d_call: TRBD2; cdr3_nt: TGTGCCAGCTCACCCGGGGGGGCAGTGACAGATACGCAGTATTTT; cdr3_aa: CASSPGGAVTDTQYF
clone_size: NA; cdr3_length: 15; v_call: TRBV19; j_call: TRBJ1-5; d_call: NA; cdr3_nt: TGTGCCAGTAGTATATATCCGACAGGCTATCAGCCCCAGCATTTT; cdr3_aa: CASSIYPTGYQPQHF
clone_size: NA; cdr3_length: 18; v_call: TRBV18; j_call: TRBJ2-1; d_call: NA; cdr3_nt: TGTGCCAGCTCACCAGAAATCGTCGAGTTGAGGACCTACAATGAGCAGTTCTTC; cdr3_aa: CASSPEIVELRTYNEQFF
clone_size: NA; cdr3_length: 15; v_call: TRBV11-2; j_call: TRBJ1-6; d_call: NA; cdr3_nt: TGTGCCAGCAGCTTGAGGAGCTCCTATAATTCACCCCTCCACTTT; cdr3_aa: CASSLRSSYNSPLHF
clone_size: NA; cdr3_length: 17; v_call: TRBV5-1; j_call: TRBJ2-7; d_call: TRBD2; cdr3_nt: TGCGCCAGCAGCCGGGGACTAGCGGGGGACATCTCCTACGAGCAGTACTTC; cdr3_aa: CASSRGLAGDISYEQYF
clone_size: once; cdr3_length: 16; v_call: TRBV5-8; j_call: TRBJ2-3; d_call: NA; cdr3_nt: TGTGCCAGCAGCCAAGGACAGAAAACTAGCACAGATACGCAGTATTTT; cdr3_aa: CASSQGQKTSTDTQYF
clone_size: NA; cdr3_length: 15; v_call: TRBV7-2; j_call: TRBJ2-1; d_call: NA; cdr3_nt: TGTGCCAGCAGCTTTCCGGTTGGACTAACCAATGAGCAGTTCTTC; cdr3_aa: CASSFPVGLTNEQFF
clone_size: NA; cdr3_length: 14; v_call: TRBV5-1; j_call: TRBJ2-3; d_call: NA; cdr3_nt: TGCGCCAGCAGCTTGCAGGTGGGCACAGATACGCAGTATTTT; cdr3_aa: CASSLQVGTDTQYF
clone_size: NA; cdr3_length: 15; v_call: TRBV4-1; j_call: TRBJ2-1; d_call: TRBD1; cdr3_nt: TGCGCCAGCAGCCAAGAAGGACAGGTGTACAATGAGCAGTTCTTC; cdr3_aa: CASSQEGQVYNEQFF
clone_size: NA; cdr3_length: 16; v_call: TRBV19; j_call: TRBJ1-2; d_call: NA; cdr3_nt: TGTGCCACGCATCTGGGGGGACTTCCAGCTAACTATGGCTACACCTTC; cdr3_aa: CATHLGGLPANYGYTF
clone_size: NA; cdr3_length: 15; v_call: TRBV9; j_call: TRBJ2-7; d_call: NA; cdr3_nt: TGTGCCAGCAGCGTAGACCCGGGGGACTCCTACGAGCAGTACTTC; cdr3_aa: CASSVDPGDSYEQYF
clone_size: NA; cdr3_length: 16; v_call: TRBV10-2; j_call: TRBJ1-3; d_call: NA; cdr3_nt: TGCGCCAGCAGTGAGTCGGGCGGGTCCTCTGGAAACACCATATATTTT; cdr3_aa: CASSESGGSSGNTIYF
clone_size: once; cdr3_length: 15; v_call: TRBV11-2; j_call: TRBJ2-5; d_call: TRBD2; cdr3_nt: TGTGCCAGCAGCCAAAGCGGGGGGGCTCACGAGACCCAGTACTTC; cdr3_aa: CASSQSGGAHETQYF
clone_size: NA; cdr3_length: 15; v_call: TRBV27; j_call: TRBJ1-6; d_call: NA; cdr3_nt: TGTGCCAGCAGTTTCCGCGACAGGATGATTTCACCCCTCCACTTT; cdr3_aa: CASSFRDRMISPLHF
clone_size: NA; cdr3_length: 14; v_call: TRBV11-2; j_call: TRBJ1-4; d_call: NA; cdr3_nt: TGTGCCAGCACCTGGAGGAGGGGAAATGAAAAACTGTTTTTT; cdr3_aa: CASTWRRGNEKLFF
clone_size: NA; cdr3_length: 16; v_call: TRBV19; j_call: TRBJ1-5; d_call: NA; cdr3_nt: TGTGCCAGTAGCGCCAAAACCCGGGGAAGCAATCAGCCCCAGCATTTT; cdr3_aa: CASSAKTRGSNQPQHF
clone_size: NA; cdr3_length: 17; v_call: TRBV14; j_call: TRBJ1-1; d_call: TRBD1; cdr3_nt: TGTGCCAGCAGCCAACGGCAGGGGGCAACCCTGAACACTGAAGCTTTCTTT; cdr3_aa: CASSQRQGATLNTEAFF
clone_size: NA; cdr3_length: 14; v_call: TRBV6-5; j_call: TRBJ1-1; d_call: TRBD1; cdr3_nt: TGTGCCAGCAGTACCGGGACAGGGTACACTGAAGCTTTCTTT; cdr3_aa: CASSTGTGYTEAFF
clone_size: NA; cdr3_length: 14; v_call: TRBV6-5; j_call: TRBJ1-3; d_call: NA; cdr3_nt: TGTGCCAGCAGGGGTCAGGGCACTGGAAACACCATATATTTT; cdr3_aa: CASRGQGTGNTIYF
clone_size: NA; cdr3_length: 13; v_call: TRBV12-3/TRBV12-4; j_call: TRBJ1-1; d_call: NA; cdr3_nt: TGTGCCAGCAGTCCGGGATTTACCCGGGGAGCTTTCTTT; cdr3_aa: CASSPGFTRGAFF
clone_size: NA; cdr3_length: 18; v_call: TRBV4-2; j_call: TRBJ2-7; d_call: TRBD2; cdr3_nt: TGTGCCAGCAGCCAAGATCAGCGGGGGGGCGCCCAAACCTACGAGCAGTACTTC; cdr3_aa: CASSQDQRGGAQTYEQYF
clone_size: NA; cdr3_length: 13; v_call: TRBV19; j_call: TRBJ1-1; d_call: NA; cdr3_nt: TGTGCCAGTAGTATTCCAGGTAGAACTGAAGCTTTCTTT; cdr3_aa: CASSIPGRTEAFF
clone_size: once; cdr3_length: 12; v_call: TRBV2; j_call: TRBJ1-5; d_call: NA; cdr3_nt: TGTGCCAGCAGAGGCGGGAATCAGCCCCAGCATTTT; cdr3_aa: CASRGGNQPQHF
clone_size: NA; cdr3_length: 15; v_call: TRBV2; j_call: TRBJ2-1; d_call: TRBD2; cdr3_nt: TGTGCCAGCAGATCCGAGCGGGGGGGCCAGAATGAGCAGTTCTTC; cdr3_aa: CASRSERGGQNEQFF
clone_size: NA; cdr3_length: 10; v_call: TRBV9; j_call: TRBJ2-2; d_call: NA; cdr3_nt: TGTGCCAGCCGTGCCGGGGAGCTGTTTTTT; cdr3_aa: CASRAGELFF
clone_size: NA; cdr3_length: 14; v_call: TRBV2; j_call: TRBJ2-2; d_call: NA; cdr3_nt: TGTGCCAAACAAGAGGACACGAACACCGGGGAGCTGTTTTTT; cdr3_aa: CAKQEDTNTGELFF
clone_size: NA; cdr3_length: 15; v_call: TRBV4-2; j_call: TRBJ2-7; d_call: TRBD2; cdr3_nt: TGTGCCAGCAGCCAAGGGGGGGGGAGCTCCTACGAGCAGTACTTC; cdr3_aa: CASSQGGGSSYEQYF
clone_size: NA; cdr3_length: 13; v_call: TRBV10-3; j_call: TRBJ1-1; d_call: NA; cdr3_nt: TGTGCCGGGCGACAGTCCCTGAACACTGAAGCTTTCTTT; cdr3_aa: CAGRQSLNTEAFF
clone_size: NA; cdr3_length: 13; v_call: TRBV6-5; j_call: TRBJ2-3; d_call: NA; cdr3_nt: TGTGCCAGCGCTAGAGCTATGCGGGATACGCAGTATTTT; cdr3_aa: CASARAMRDTQYF
clone_size: few; cdr3_length: 15; v_call: TRBV13; j_call: TRBJ2-1; d_call: NA; cdr3_nt: TGTGCCAGCAGCTCCACCTACGACAGAGAAAATGAGCAGTTCTTC; cdr3_aa: CASSSTYDRENEQFF
clone_size: NA; cdr3_length: 14; v_call: TRBV5-1; j_call: TRBJ1-1; d_call: NA; cdr3_nt: TGCGCCAGCAGCAGGGGAGGGGGGATCACTGAAGCTTTCTTT; cdr3_aa: CASSRGGGITEAFF
clone_size: many; cdr3_length: 17; v_call: TRBV2; j_call: TRBJ2-5; d_call: TRBD1; cdr3_nt: TGTGCCAGCAGTGAAGATCGGGGACAGGGGTACCAAGAGACCCAGTACTTC; cdr3_aa: CASSEDRGQGYQETQYF
clone_size: NA; cdr3_length: 16; v_call: TRBV5-6; j_call: TRBJ1-2; d_call: NA; cdr3_nt: TGTGCCAGCAGCTGGGGGAGGGGTGCCACTAACTATGGCTACACCTTC; cdr3_aa: CASSWGRGATNYGYTF
clone_size: NA; cdr3_length: 15; v_call: TRBV25-1; j_call: TRBJ2-7; d_call: NA; cdr3_nt: TGTGCCAGCAGTTCCCCCGGGGGACGGACTGGCGAGCAGTACTTC; cdr3_aa: CASSSPGGRTGEQYF
clone_size: NA; cdr3_length: 16; v_call: TRBV20-1; j_call: TRBJ2-2; d_call: NA; cdr3_nt: TGCAGTGCTAGTCCATATGGGGAGAGGGGGACCGGGGAGCTGTTTTTT; cdr3_aa: CSASPYGERGTGELFF
clone_size: NA; cdr3_length: 15; v_call: TRBV19; j_call: TRBJ1-1; d_call: NA; cdr3_nt: TGTGCCAGTAAGAGGGAGCGGACAGCGAACACTGAAGCTTTCTTT; cdr3_aa: CASKRERTANTEAFF
clone_size: NA; cdr3_length: 12; v_call: TRBV13; j_call: TRBJ1-1; d_call: NA; cdr3_nt: TGTGCCAGCAGCCCCCAGGGCTTGGAAGCTTTCTTT; cdr3_aa: CASSPQGLEAFF
clone_size: NA; cdr3_length: 10; v_call: TRBV2; j_call: TRBJ2-1; d_call: NA; cdr3_nt: TGTGCCAGAGGGCAGGGTGAGCAGTTCTTC; cdr3_aa: CARGQGEQFF
clone_size: NA; cdr3_length: 13; v_call: TRBV25-1; j_call: TRBJ2-7; d_call: TRBD1; cdr3_nt: TGTGCCAGCCAGAGACAGGGGGCCTACGAGCAGTACTTC; cdr3_aa: CASQRQGAYEQYF
clone_size: NA; cdr3_length: 18; v_call: TRBV7-2; j_call: TRBJ2-3; d_call: TRBD2; cdr3_nt: TGTGCCAGCAGCTTAAGGACGCGGGGGGGCCGTCGCACAGATACGCAGTATTTT; cdr3_aa: CASSLRTRGGRRTDTQYF
clone_size: NA; cdr3_length: 12; v_call: TRBV7-8; j_call: TRBJ1-5; d_call: NA; cdr3_nt: TGTGCCAGCAGCTTCCTCAATCAGCCCCAGCATTTT; cdr3_aa: CASSFLNQPQHF
clone_size: NA; cdr3_length: 15; v_call: TRBV5-6; j_call: TRBJ2-3; d_call: TRBD2; cdr3_nt: TGTGCCAGCAGCTTCTCCGGGACTAGCGGGGTAACGCAGTATTTT; cdr3_aa: CASSFSGTSGVTQYF
clone_size: NA; cdr3_length: 13; v_call: TRBV6-2/TRBV6-3; j_call: TRBJ2-3; d_call: TRBD1; cdr3_nt: TGTGCCAGCAGCGGACAGGGGGAGGGTACGCAGTATTTT; cdr3_aa: CASSGQGEGTQYF
clone_size: NA; cdr3_length: 14; v_call: TRBV5-6; j_call: TRBJ1-1; d_call: NA; cdr3_nt: TGTGCCAGCAGCTCAATACAGGGAAACACTGAAGCTTTCTTT; cdr3_aa: CASSSIQGNTEAFF